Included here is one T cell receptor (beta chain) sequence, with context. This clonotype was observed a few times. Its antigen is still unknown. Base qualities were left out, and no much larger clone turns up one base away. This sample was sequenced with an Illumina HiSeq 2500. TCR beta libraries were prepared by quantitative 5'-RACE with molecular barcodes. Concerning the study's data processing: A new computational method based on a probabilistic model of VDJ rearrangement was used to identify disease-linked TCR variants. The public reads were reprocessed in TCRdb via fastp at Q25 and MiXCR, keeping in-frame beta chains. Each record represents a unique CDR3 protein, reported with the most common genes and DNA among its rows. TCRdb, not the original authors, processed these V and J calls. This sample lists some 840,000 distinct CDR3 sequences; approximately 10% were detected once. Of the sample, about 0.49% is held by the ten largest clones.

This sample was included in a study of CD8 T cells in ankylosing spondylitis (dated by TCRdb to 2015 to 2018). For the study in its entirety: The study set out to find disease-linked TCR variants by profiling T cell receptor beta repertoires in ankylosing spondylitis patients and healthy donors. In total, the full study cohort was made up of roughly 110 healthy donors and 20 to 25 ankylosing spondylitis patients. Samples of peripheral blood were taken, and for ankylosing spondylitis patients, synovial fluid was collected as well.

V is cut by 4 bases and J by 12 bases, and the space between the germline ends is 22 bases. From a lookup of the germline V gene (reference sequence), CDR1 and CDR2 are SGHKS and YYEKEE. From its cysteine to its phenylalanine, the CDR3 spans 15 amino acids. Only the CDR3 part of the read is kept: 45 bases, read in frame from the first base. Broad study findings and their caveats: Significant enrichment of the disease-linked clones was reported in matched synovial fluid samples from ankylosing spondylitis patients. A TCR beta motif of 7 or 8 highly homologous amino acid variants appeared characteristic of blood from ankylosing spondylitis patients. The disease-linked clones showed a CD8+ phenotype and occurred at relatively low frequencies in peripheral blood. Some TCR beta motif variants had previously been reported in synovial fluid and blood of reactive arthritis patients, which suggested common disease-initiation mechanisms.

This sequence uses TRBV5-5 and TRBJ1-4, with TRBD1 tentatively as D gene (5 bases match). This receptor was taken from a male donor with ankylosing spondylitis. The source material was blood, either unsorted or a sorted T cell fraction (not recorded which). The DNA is TGTGCCAGCAGCCCTCAGCACGGGGCCGCCTTTGAACTGTTTTTT. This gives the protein CASSPQHGAAFELFF.